The entry below gives a single T cell receptor (beta chain) sequence along with its context. Its antigen is still unknown. TCRdb records NextSeq 550 as the sequencer. The Human TCR Profiling Kit (MiLaboratory) was used to prepare UMI-labeled 5' RACE TRB cDNA libraries. The full amount of extracted RNA was used for cDNA synthesis, and the full amount of resulting cDNA was used for PCR amplification. The libraries were made side by side, with each library going through the same number of PCR cycles. Concerning the study's data processing: MIGEC and MiXCR extracted about 53,000 +/- 10,000 unique UMI-labeled TRB cDNA molecules per library, requiring at least two reads per UMI. On average, approximately 40,000 +/- 10,000 functional in-frame TRB CDR3 nucleotide clonotypes lacking stop codons were found per library. Diversity metrics, including normalized Shannon-Wiener and Chao1, were computed in VDJtools after downsampling to 5000 UMI-labeled TRB molecules per sample. Clonotype-size-weighted physicochemical properties of the central five CDR3 residues (interaction energy, strength, volume and Kidera factor 4) were computed in VDJtools. The reads underwent TCRdb reprocessing, giving one record for each CDR3 protein sequence and no DNA. Clone size and V and J calls follow TCRdb, not the original study. The table of this sample itemizes some 130,000 distinct CDR3 sequences. The ten largest make up around 0.41% of the sample.

The data derive from a study of CXCR3-negative and CXCR3-positive naive CD8 T cells (dated by TCRdb to between 2018 and 2021). Study-level background: In total, roughly 140 million TRB reads were obtained, corresponding to roughly 1.5 +/- 0.3 million reads per library. Data from 11 donors, pooled across two independent experiments, went into the diversity and physicochemical repertoire analyses. The TRBV-TRBJ cluster analysis covered naive subsets from 5 donors and memory cells from 3 donors.

Study-wide conclusions, independent of this receptor: Both naive subsets had comparably high repertoire diversity, while memory CD8+ T cells had much lower repertoire diversity. Because surface CD5, which has been linked to self-reactivity in mice, was comparable between naive subsets, TCR interaction strength was also inferred from TRB CDR3 physicochemical properties. TRB CDR3s from CXCR3-positive naive cells showed higher hydrophobicity (lower Kidera factor 4), lower energy, and higher strength and volume indices than CXCR3-negative naive cells. Similar TRBV-TRBJ usage was shown by naive CXCR3-negative and CXCR3-positive cells from the same donor, whereas distinct patterns were shown by memory cells. Freshly isolated PBMCs were used for most assays because CXCR3 expression went down partially after cryopreservation.

Each CD8+ T cell subset was flow-sorted in triplicate, and 300,000 to 350,000 cells per subset were placed directly into RLT lysis buffer. Naive CD8+ T cells were defined stringently as CD45RO-CCR7+CD27+CD95- to exclude memory contaminants. Using standard density gradient centrifugation, peripheral blood mononuclear cells were isolated from buffy coats. Naive CXCR3-negative and CXCR3-positive CD8+ T cells were flow-sorted on a FACSAria III. Total RNA was extracted from sorted cells with an RNeasy Mini Kit. The sequenced sample was naive CXCR3+ CD8+ T cells from blood. Interpreted using the paper, the cell subset or site label stands for: CD45RO-CCR7+CD27+CD95- naive CD8+ T cells expressing CXCR3 (TNR3+). This clonotype was obtained from a human donor in good health. Some clones in this sample may be carry-over from other donors' samples.

This receptor carries the CDR3 CASRGQVNTEAFF. The sequence links TRBV27 to TRBJ1-1; without DNA, the TCRdb call of TRBD1 cannot be checked. The CDR3, cysteine through phenylalanine, is 13 amino acids long. The DNA sequence is not available. For CDR1 and CDR2, the germline V gene (reference sequence) lists MNHEY and SMNVEV.